This TCR beta chain was recorded in a study of OX40 agonist ivuxolimab in advanced cancers. This table comes from immunoSEQ multiplex PCR, and its TCRdb copy is limited to in-frame clones, with some not included. This table has more than 45,000 clones, roughly 82% appearing once. About this clone itself: The antigen remains undetermined.

V shed 0 bases and J 1 base; nucleotides not matched to a gene: 6. This CDR3 has 17 amino acids. From germline, CDR1 is SGHRS and CDR2 YFSETQ. Study results and caveats: Those patients achieving a partial response at 0.1-3.0 mg/kg showed among the lowest clonal expansion.

The sequence derives from an adult with an advanced solid tumor such as melanoma, head and neck, liver or kidney cancer. The sample consisted of CD4+ or CD8+ T cells sorted from blood, taken in a trial of the OX40 agonist ivuxolimab. The chain recombines TRBV5-1 with TRBJ1-4; 7 nucleotides match TRBD1. CDR3 protein: CASSLGGGSGTNEKLFF. The CDR3 DNA sequence: TGCGCCAGCAGCTTGGGAGGGGGCTCTGGAACTAATGAAAAACTGTTTTTT.